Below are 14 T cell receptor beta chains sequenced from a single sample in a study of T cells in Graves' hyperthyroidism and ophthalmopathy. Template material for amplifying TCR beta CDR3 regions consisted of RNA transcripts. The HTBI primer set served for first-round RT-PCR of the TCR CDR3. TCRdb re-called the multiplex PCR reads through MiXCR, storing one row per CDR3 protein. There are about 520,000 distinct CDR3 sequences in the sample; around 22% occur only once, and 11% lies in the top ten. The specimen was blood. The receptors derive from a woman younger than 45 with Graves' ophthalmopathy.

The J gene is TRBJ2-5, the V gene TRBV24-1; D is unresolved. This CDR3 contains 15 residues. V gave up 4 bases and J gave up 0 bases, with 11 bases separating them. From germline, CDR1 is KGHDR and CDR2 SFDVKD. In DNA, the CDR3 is TGTGCCACCAGTGACTCGAGCAAATACCAAGAGACCCAGTACTTC. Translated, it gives CATSDSSKYQETQYF.

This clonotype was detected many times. Here the CDR3 DNA reads TGTGCCAGCAGTGGTGGGGGAGCCACAGATACGCAGTATTTT. Protein sequence: CASSGGGATDTQYF. This chain uses TRBV6-4 with TRBJ2-3; D assignment may be TRBD1 or TRBD2 (5 bases each). This CDR3 spans 14 amino acids. Germline assignment: CDR1 MRHNA and CDR2 SNTAGT. The V gene lost 4 bases and the J gene lost 2 bases, with 10 bases spanning the gap.

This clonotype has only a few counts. The CDR3 coding sequence is TGTGCCAGCAGTGCATTCAGGAACACCGGGGAGCTGTTTTTT. It translates to CASSAFRNTGELFF. J is TRBJ2-2 and V is TRBV6-2 or TRBV6-3, with D unresolved. In germline, CDR1 is MNHEY, CDR2 SVGEGT. The CDR3 runs 14 residues. Trimming shortened V by 5 bases and J by 1 base, and 8 bases separated the two germline ends.

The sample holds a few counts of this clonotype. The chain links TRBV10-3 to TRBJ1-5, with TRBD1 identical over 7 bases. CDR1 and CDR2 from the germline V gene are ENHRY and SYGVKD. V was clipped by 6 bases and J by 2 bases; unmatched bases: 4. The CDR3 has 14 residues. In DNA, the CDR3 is TGTGCCATCAGCAAAGGGACAGGCAATCAGCCCCAGCATTTT. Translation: CAISKGTGNQPQHF.

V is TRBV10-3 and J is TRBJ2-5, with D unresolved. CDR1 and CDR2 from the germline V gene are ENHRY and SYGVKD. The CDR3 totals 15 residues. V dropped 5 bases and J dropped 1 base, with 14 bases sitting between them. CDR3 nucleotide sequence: TGTGCCATCAGTAAGGAGTCCGTACCCCAAGAGACCCAGTACTTC. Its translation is CAISKESVPQETQYF.

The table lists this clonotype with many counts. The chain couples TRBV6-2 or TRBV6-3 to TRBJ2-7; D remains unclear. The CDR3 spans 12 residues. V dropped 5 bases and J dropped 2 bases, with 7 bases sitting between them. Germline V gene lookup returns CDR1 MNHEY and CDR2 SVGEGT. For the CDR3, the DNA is TGTGCCAGCAGTGTGGCCGCCTACGAGCAGTACTTC. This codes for CASSVAAYEQYF.

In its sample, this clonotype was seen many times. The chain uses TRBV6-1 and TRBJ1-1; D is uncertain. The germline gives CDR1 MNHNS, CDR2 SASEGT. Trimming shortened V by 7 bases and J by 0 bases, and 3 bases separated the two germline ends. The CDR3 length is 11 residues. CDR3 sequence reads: CASMVNTEAFF. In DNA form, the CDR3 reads TGTGCCAGCATGGTGAACACTGAAGCTTTCTTT.

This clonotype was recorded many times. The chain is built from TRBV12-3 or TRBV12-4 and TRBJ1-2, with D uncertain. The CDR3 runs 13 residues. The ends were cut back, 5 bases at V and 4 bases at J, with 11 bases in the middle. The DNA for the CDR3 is TGTGCCAGCAGTCTCGGACGGTTCTATGGCTACACCTTC. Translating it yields CASSLGRFYGYTF.

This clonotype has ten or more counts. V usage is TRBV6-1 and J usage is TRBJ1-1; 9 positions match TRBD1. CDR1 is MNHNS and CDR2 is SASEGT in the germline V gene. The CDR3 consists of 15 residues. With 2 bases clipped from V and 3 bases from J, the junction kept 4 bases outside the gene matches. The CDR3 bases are TGTGCCAGCAGTGAACTGGGGGACAGGGACACTGAAGCTTTCTTT. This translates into CASSELGDRDTEAFF.

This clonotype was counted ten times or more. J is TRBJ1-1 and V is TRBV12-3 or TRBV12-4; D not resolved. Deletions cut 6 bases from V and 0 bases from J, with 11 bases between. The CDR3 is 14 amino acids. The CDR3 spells CASSPRAMNTEAFF. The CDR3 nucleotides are TGTGCCAGCAGCCCTAGGGCCATGAACACTGAAGCTTTCTTT.

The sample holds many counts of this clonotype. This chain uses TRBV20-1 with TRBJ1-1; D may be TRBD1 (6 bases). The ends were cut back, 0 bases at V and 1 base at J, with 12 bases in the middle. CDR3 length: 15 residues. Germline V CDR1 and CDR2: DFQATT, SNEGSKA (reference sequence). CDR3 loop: CSAREPGQSNTEAFF. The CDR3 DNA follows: TGCAGTGCTAGAGAACCGGGACAATCGAACACTGAAGCTTTCTTT.

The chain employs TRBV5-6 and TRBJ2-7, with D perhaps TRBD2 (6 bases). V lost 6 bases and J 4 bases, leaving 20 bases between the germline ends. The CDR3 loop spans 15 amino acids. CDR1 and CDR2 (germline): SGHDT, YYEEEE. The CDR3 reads CASIDSGLSGYEQYF. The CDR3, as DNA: TGTGCCAGCATCGATTCCGGACTAAGCGGATACGAGCAGTACTTC. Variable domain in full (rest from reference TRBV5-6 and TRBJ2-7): DAGVTQSPTHLIKTRGQQVTLRCSPKSGHDTVSWYQQALGQGPQFIFQYYEEEERQRGNFPDRFSGHQFPNYSSELNVNALLLGDSALYLCASIDSGLSGYEQYFGPGTRLTVT.

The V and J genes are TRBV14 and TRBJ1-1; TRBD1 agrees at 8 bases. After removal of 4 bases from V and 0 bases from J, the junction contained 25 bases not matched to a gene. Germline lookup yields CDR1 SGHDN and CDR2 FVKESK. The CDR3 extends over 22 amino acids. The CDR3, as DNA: TGTGCCAGCAGCCCACAGGACAGGGTCGGGGAGCACTTGGGGGGTATGAACACTGAAGCTTTCTTT. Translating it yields CASSPQDRVGEHLGGMNTEAFF.

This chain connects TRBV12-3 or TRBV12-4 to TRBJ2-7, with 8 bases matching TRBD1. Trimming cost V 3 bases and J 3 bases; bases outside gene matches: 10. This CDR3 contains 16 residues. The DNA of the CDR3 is TGTGCCAGCAGTTTTGGTCCTCCGGGACAGGACTACGAGCAGTACTTC. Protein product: CASSFGPPGQDYEQYF.